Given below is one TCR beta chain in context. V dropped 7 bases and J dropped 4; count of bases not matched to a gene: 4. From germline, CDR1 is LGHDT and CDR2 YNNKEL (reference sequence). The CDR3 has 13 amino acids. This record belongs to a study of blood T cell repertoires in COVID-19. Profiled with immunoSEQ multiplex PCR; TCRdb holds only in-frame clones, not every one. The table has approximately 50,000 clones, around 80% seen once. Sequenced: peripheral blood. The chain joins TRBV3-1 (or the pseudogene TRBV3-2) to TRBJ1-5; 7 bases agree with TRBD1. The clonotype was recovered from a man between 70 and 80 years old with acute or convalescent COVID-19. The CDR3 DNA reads TGTGCCAGCACCGCGACAGGGAATCAGCCCCAGCATTTT. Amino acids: CASTATGNQPQHF.